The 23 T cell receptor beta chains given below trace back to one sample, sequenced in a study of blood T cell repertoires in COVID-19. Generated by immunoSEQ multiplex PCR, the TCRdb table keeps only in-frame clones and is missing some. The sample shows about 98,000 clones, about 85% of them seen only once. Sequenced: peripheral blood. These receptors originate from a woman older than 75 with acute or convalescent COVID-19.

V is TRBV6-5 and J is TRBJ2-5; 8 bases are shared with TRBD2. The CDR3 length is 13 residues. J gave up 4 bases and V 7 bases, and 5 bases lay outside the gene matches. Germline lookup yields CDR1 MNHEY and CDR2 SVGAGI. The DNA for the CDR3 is TGTGCCAGCACGGGGGGGAACCGAGAGACCCAGTACTTC. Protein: CASTGGNRETQYF.

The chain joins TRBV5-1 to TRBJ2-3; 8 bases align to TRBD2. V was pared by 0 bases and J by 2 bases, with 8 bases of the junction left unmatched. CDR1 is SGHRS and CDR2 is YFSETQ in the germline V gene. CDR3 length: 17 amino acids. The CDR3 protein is CASSLAGAGGTTDTQYF. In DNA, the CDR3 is TGCGCCAGCAGCTTGGCGGGGGCGGGGGGTACCACAGATACGCAGTATTTT. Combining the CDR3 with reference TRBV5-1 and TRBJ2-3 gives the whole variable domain KAGVTQTPRYLIKTRGQQVTLSCSPISGHRSVSWYQQTPGQGLQFLFEYFSETQRNKGNFPGRFSGRQFSNSRSEMNVSTLELGDSALYLCASSLAGAGGTTDTQYFGPGTRLTVL.

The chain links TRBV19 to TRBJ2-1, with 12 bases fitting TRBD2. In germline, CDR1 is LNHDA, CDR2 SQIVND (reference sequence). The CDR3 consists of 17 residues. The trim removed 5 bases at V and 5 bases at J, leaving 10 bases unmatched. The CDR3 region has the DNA TGTGCCAGTAGTCCAGGGTGGGCTAGCGGGGGGGACAATGAGCAGTTCTTC. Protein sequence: CASSPGWASGGDNEQFF. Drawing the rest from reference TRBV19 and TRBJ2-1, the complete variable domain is DGGITQSPKYLFRKEGQNVTLSCEQNLNHDAMYWYRQDPGQGLRLIYYSQIVNDFQKGDIAEGYSVSREKKESFPLTVTSAQKNPTAFYLCASSPGWASGGDNEQFFGPGTRLTVL.

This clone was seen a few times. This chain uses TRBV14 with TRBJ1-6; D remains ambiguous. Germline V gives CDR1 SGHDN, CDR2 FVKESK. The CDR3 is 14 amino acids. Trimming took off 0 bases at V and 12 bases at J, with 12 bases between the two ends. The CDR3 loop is CASSQDTVREPLHF. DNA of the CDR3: TGTGCCAGCAGCCAAGATACGGTCCGGGAACCCCTCCACTTT.

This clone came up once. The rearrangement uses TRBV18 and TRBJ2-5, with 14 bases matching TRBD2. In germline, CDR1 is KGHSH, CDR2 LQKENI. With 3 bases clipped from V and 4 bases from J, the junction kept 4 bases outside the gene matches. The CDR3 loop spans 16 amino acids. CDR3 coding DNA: TGTGCCAGCTCACCCGGACTAGCGGGGGGCGGAGAGACCCAGTACTTC. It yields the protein CASSPGLAGGGETQYF.

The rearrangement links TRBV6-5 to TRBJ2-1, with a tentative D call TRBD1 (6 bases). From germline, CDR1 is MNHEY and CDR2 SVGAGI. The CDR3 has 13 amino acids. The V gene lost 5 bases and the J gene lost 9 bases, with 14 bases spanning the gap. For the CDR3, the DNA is TGTGCCAGCAGTCCGACAGGTGGCCCTGAGCAGTTCTTC. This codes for CASSPTGGPEQFF.

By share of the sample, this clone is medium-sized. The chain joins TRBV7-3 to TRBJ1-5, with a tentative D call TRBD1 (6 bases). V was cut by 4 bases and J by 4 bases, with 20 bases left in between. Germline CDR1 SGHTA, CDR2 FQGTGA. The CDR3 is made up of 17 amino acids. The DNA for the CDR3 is TGTGCCAGCAGCTATACTTCTGGACAGCCGGTTAATCAGCCCCAGCATTTT. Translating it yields CASSYTSGQPVNQPQHF.

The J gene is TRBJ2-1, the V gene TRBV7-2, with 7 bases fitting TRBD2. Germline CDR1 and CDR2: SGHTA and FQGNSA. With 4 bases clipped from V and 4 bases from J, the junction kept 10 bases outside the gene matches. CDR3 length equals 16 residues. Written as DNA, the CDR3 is TGTGCCAGCAGCTCCAATACCGGGACTACTTACAATGAGCAGTTCTTC. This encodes CASSSNTGTTYNEQFF.

CDR3 sequence: CASSYSSGIGTEAFF. The CDR3 DNA sequence: TGTGCCAGCAGTTACTCCTCAGGTATTGGGACTGAAGCTTTCTTT. The chain combines TRBV6-5 with TRBJ1-1; D ambiguous. Germline CDR1 and CDR2: MNHEY and SVGAGI. Trimming removed 0 bases at V and 5 bases at J, with 13 bases between. This CDR3 comprises 15 residues.

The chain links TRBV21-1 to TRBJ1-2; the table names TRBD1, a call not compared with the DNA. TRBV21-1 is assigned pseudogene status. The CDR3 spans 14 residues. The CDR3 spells CASSKAGRGWGYTF. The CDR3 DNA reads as TGTGCCAGCAGCAAAGCGGGCAGGGGATGGGGCTACACCTTC.

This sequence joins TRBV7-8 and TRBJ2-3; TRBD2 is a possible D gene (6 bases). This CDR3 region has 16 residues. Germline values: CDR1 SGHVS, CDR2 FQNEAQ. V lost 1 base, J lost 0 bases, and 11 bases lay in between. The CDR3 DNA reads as TGTGCCAGCAGCTTAGGACCCGCGGGGAGCACAGATACGCAGTATTTT. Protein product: CASSLGPAGSTDTQYF.

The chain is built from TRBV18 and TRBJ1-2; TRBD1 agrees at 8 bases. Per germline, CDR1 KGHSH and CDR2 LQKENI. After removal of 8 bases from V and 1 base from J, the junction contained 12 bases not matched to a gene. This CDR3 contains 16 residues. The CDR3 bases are TGTGCCAGCACACGAGAAACAGGGGGAATTAACTATGGCTACACCTTC. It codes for CASTRETGGINYGYTF.

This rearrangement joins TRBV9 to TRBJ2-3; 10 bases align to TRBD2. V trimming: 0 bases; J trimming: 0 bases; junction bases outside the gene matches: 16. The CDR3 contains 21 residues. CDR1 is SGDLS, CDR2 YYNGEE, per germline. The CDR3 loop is CASSVGRGSLAGVTSTDTQYF. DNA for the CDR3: TGTGCCAGCAGCGTAGGCCGTGGAAGTCTAGCGGGGGTAACTAGCACAGATACGCAGTATTTT.

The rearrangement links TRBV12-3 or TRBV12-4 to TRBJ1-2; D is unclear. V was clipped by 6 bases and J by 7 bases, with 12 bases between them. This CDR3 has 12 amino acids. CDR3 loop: CASSLGRSGYTF. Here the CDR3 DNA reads TGTGCCAGCAGCCTGGGCAGAAGTGGCTACACCTTC.

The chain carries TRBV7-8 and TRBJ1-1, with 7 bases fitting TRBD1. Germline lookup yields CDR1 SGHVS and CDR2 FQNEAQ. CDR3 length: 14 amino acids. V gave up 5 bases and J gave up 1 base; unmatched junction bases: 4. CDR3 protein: CASSQRTGNTEAFF. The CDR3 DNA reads TGTGCCAGCAGCCAACGGACAGGGAACACTGAAGCTTTCTTT.

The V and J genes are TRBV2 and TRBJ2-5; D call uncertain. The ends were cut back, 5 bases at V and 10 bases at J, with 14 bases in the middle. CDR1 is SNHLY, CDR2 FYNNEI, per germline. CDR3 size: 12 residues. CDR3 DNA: TGTGCCAGCAGTTCGTCTTTGGCTAGCCAGTACTTC. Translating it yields CASSSSLASQYF.

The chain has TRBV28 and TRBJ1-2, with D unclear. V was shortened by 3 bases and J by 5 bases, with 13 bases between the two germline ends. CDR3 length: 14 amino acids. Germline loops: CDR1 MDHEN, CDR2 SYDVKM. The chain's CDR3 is CASSFDSGGYGYTF. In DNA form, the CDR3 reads TGTGCCAGCAGTTTCGACTCTGGTGGGTATGGCTACACCTTC.

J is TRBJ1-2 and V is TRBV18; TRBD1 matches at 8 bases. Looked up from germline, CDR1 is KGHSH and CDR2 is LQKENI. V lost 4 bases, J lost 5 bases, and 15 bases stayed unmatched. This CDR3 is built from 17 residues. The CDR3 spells CASSHGQGPGLMYGYTF. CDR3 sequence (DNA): TGTGCCAGCTCACACGGACAGGGTCCGGGCTTAATGTATGGCTACACCTTC.

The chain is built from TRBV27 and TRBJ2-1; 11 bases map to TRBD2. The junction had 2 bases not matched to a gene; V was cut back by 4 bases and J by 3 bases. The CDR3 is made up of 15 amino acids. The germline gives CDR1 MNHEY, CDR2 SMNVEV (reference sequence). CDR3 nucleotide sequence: TGTGCCAGCAGTTATAGCGGGGGGGGCTACAATGAGCAGTTCTTC. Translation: CASSYSGGGYNEQFF.

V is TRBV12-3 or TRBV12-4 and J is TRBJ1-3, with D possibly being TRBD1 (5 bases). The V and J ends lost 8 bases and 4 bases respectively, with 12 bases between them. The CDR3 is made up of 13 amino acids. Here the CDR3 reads CASWEGVGNTIYF. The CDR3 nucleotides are TGTGCCAGCTGGGAAGGGGTAGGAAACACCATATATTTT.

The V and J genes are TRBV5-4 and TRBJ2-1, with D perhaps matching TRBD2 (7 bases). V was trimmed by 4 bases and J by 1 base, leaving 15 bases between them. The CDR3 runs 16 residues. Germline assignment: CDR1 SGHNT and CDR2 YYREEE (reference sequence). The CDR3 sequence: CASSLGGQTSYNEQFF. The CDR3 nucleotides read TGTGCCAGCAGCCTCGGGGGGCAGACATCCTACAATGAGCAGTTCTTC.

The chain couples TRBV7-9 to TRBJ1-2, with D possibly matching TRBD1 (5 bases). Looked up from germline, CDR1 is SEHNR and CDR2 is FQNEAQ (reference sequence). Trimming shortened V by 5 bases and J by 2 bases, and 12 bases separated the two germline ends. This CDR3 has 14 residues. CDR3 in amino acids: CASSPPRQNYGYTF. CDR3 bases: TGTGCCAGCAGCCCGCCGCGACAGAACTATGGCTACACCTTC.

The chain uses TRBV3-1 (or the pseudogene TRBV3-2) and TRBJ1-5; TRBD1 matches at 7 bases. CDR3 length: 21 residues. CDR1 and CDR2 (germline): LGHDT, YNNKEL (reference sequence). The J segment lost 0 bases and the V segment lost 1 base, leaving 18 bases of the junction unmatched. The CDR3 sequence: CASSQGPGTVYTIYSNQPQHF. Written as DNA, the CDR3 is TGTGCCAGCAGCCAAGGGCCCGGGACAGTCTATACCATTTATAGCAATCAGCCCCAGCATTTT.